The next 10 T cell receptor beta chains were all read from a single sample in a study of blood T cell repertoires in COVID-19. Some clones are missing from TCRdb's copy, which holds only in-frame ones; the method was immunoSEQ multiplex PCR. The data show under 200,000 clones, around 89% seen once. Sequenced: peripheral blood. Every receptor here comes from a middle-aged man with active or convalescent COVID-19.

The rearrangement joins TRBV7-2 to TRBJ2-4; 8 bases are a match to TRBD1. Germline CDR1 is SGHTA and CDR2 is FQGNSA. The V gene end was trimmed by 8 bases and the J gene end by 0 bases; junction bases not matched to a gene: 6. The CDR3 is 15 residues long. CDR3 sequence reads: CASGQGRLAKNIQYF. CDR3 bases: TGTGCCAGCGGACAGGGACGACTAGCCAAAAACATTCAGTACTTC.

The sample holds one count of this clone. V gene TRBV6-5 combines with J gene TRBJ1-2; weak D call: TRBD1 (6 bases). This CDR3 has 15 residues. Germline CDR1 reads MNHEY; CDR2 reads SVGAGI. Trimming left V 5 bases short and J 4 bases short, with 17 bases between. The CDR3 sequence: CASSRRQAVPYGYTF. The CDR3 DNA is TGTGCCAGCAGTCGACGACAGGCGGTCCCCTATGGCTACACCTTC.

The V call is TRBV28, the J call TRBJ2-7, with D uncertain. The CDR3 length is 12 residues. The germline gives CDR1 MDHEN, CDR2 SYDVKM. Trimming removed 4 bases at V and 0 bases at J, with 4 bases between. Here the CDR3 reads CASSSSSYEQYF. The CDR3, as DNA: TGTGCCAGCAGTTCGAGCTCCTACGAGCAGTACTTC.

The rearrangement uses TRBV11-3 and TRBJ2-5; D may be TRBD2 (6 bases). The germline CDR1 and CDR2 sequences are SGHNT and YENEEA. The CDR3 consists of 13 residues. V lost 0 bases and J 5 bases, leaving 7 bases between the germline ends. CDR3 in amino acids: CASSLEEGETQYF. Here the CDR3 DNA reads TGTGCCAGCAGCTTAGAGGAGGGGGAGACCCAGTACTTC.

This clone has just one count. The genes are TRBV19 and TRBJ1-5; no firm D call. This CDR3 is 14 amino acids long. Germline lookup yields CDR1 LNHDA and CDR2 SQIVND (reference sequence). Trimming stripped 6 bases from V and 7 bases from J, with 16 bases between. The CDR3 region has the DNA TGTGCCAGTAGCCGCAATTACGGGAGCCAGCCCCAGCATTTT. It specifies CASSRNYGSQPQHF.

The CDR3 loop is CASSYYSSPLHF. The CDR3 region has the DNA TGTGCCAGCAGTTACTACTCTTCACCCCTCCACTTT. The J gene is TRBJ1-6, the V gene TRBV6-5; D gene uncertain. This CDR3 is built from 12 residues. Germline assignment: CDR1 MNHEY and CDR2 SVGAGI. Deletions cut 1 base from V and 9 bases from J, with 4 bases between.

The CDR3 protein is CASNPGGNGYTF. The CDR3 DNA reads as TGTGCCAGCAACCCGGGGGGGAATGGCTACACCTTC. The chain has TRBV6-5 and TRBJ1-2, with D maybe TRBD1 (5 bases). The length of the CDR3 is 12 residues. Per the germline V gene, CDR1 is MNHEY and CDR2 is SVGAGI. V was trimmed by 7 bases and J by 6 bases, leaving 12 bases between them.

This clone appeared a single time. CDR3 residues: CASSYRSIIPTPNTEAFF. The DNA for the CDR3 is TGTGCCAGCAGTTACCGTTCAATTATCCCGACACCGAACACTGAAGCTTTCTTT. The chain joins TRBV6-2 or TRBV6-3 to TRBJ1-1; D ambiguous. The CDR3 loop spans 18 amino acids. The germline V and J ends were trimmed by 2 bases and 1 base, with 20 bases remaining between them. Germline loops: CDR1 MNHEY, CDR2 SVGEGT.

The chain uses TRBV15 and TRBJ2-7; D not certain. V was trimmed by 0 bases and J by 0 bases, leaving 9 bases between them. This CDR3 comprises 15 residues. Germline V lookup: CDR1 LNHNV, CDR2 YYDKDF (reference sequence). The DNA of the CDR3 is TGTGCCACCAGCAGAGATTACAGTAGCTCCTACGAGCAGTACTTC. Residues: CATSRDYSSSYEQYF.

The chain links TRBV3-1 (or the pseudogene TRBV3-2) to TRBJ1-2, with TRBD1 matching 10 bases. This CDR3 spans 15 amino acids. Losses at the gene ends were 1 base for V and 5 bases for J; bases not matched to a gene: 4. Germline-derived CDR1 and CDR2 are LGHDT and YNNKEL (reference sequence). Written as DNA, the CDR3 is TGTGCCAGCAGCCAAGGACAGGGGGCCATTTATGGCTACACCTTC. This gives the protein CASSQGQGAIYGYTF.